This T cell receptor (beta chain) stems from a study of T cell repertoires in cytomegalovirus infection. Across the study: Recently identified HLA-C-restricted CMV epitopes were among the peptides used.

Details on this clonotype: Its antigen is as yet unknown.

MiXCR, run by TCRdb on the reads, gives a single entry per CDR3 protein. Of 750,000 to 900,000 distinct CDR3 sequences in the sample, roughly 28% were seen once. The CDR3 consists of 16 residues. Germline-derived CDR1 and CDR2 are SGHDT and YYEEEE. Trimming removed 1 base at V and 2 bases at J, with 14 bases between. The V gene is TRBV5-6, the J gene TRBJ2-3; D may be TRBD1 (5 bases). The sample consisted of cultured CD8+ T cells from PBMCs, taken from culture after CMV antigen stimulation. This sequence originates from a human donor in good health (CMV status not recorded). Some clones in this sample may be carry-over from other donors' samples. CDR3 bases: TGTGCCAGCAGCTTGTTCTACGGACACACCACAGATACGCAGTATTTT. Residues: CASSLFYGHTTDTQYF.